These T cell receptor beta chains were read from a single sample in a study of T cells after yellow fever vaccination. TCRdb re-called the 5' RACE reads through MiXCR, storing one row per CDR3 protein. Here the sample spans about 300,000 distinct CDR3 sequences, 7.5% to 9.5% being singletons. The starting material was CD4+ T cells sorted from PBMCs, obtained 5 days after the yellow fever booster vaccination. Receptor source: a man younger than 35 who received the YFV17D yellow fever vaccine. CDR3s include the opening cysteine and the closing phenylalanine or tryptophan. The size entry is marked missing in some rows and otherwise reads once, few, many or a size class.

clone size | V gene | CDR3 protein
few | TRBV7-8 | CASNVGIGGSGELFF
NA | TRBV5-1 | CASSGQGGQETQYF
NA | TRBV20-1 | CSALVPNTGELFF
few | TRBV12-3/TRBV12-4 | CASSSLDGQYGYTF
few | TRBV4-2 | CASSLRTGRAGETQYF
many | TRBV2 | CASGGTGNQPQHF
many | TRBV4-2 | CASSQDSGGKGDTQYF
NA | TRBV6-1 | CASSGGQSGANVLTF
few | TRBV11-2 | CASSEGTGSYQPQHF
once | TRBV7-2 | CSSQVPGQFSPLHF
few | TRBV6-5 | CASSYHTSLSSYNEQFF
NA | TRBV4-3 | CASSLAGTGDYNEQFF
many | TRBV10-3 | CAINGGLAGGLSTDTQYF
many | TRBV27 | CASSLTGGRGEKLFF
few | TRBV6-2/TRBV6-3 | CASRRGTAGETQYF
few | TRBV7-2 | CASALGGYGYTF
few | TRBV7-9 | CASSFGQGFLPDTQYF
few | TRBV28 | CASSPVQAPNTEAFF
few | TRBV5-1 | CASSLGSRAADTQYF
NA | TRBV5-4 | CASSLWGYQETQYF
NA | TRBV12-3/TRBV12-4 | CASSREGRGGSDTQYF
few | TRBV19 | CASSIDGRWPNTEAFF
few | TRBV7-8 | CASSLAVGRNSPLHF
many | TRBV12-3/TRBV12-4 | CASSQDSTYNEQFF
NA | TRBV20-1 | CSARSDRGQPQHF